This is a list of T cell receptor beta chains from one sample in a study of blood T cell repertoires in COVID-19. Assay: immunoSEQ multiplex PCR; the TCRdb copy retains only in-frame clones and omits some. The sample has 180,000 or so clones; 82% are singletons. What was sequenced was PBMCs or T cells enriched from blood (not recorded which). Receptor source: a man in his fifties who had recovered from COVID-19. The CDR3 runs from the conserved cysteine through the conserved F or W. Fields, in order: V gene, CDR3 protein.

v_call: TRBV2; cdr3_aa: CASSEGGYSGNTIYF
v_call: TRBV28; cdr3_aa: CASSPQGFNEKLFF
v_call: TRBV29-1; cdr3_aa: CSGDRDLVDTQYF
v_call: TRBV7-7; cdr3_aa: CASSFRVSSYNEQFF
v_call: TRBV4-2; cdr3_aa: CASSQGQGANSYNEQFF
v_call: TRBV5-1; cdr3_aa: CASSLVPSSYNSPLHF
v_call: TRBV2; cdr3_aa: CASSDSRQSYGYTF
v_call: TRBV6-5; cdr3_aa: CASRTQGNQPQHF
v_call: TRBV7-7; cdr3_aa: CASSVRGTGELFF
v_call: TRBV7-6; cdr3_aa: CASSWGTGGKGNNQPQHF
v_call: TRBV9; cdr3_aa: CASSTRTGGGFYEQYF
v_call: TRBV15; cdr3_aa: CATKNPGLAVNEQFF
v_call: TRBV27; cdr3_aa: CASSLEGTGAYNSPLHF
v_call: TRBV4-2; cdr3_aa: CASSGTSTSGYEQYF
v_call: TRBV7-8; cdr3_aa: CASSLVEGANEKLFF
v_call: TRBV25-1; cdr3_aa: CASSEWGQTVTDTQYF